This TCR beta chain emerged from a study of T cell changes during pregnancy in multiple sclerosis. Sequencing used immunoSEQ multiplex PCR; TCRdb keeps in-frame clones, though not all of them. Here the sample spans 85,000 to 95,000 clones, 91% being singletons. Germline values: CDR1 PRHDT, CDR2 FYEKMQ (reference sequence). The V gene lost 5 bases and the J gene lost 4 bases, with 11 bases spanning the gap. The CDR3 spans 13 residues. This specimen consisted of peripheral blood, obtained after pregnancy. This chain uses TRBV13 with TRBJ1-2; D call uncertain. The receptor was derived from a female donor in good health, enrolled as a control in a pregnancy study. The chain's CDR3 is CASSPRSGYGYTF. CDR3 DNA: TGTGCCAGCAGCCCCCGGAGTGGCTATGGCTACACCTTC.